This T cell receptor (beta chain) originates from a study of preoperative IRX-2 immunotherapy in early breast cancer. Some clones are missing from TCRdb's copy, which holds only in-frame ones; the method was immunoSEQ multiplex PCR. The profile shows roughly 30,000 clones, 82% of them singletons. Germline CDR1 MGHRA, CDR2 YSYEKL. The junction had 8 bases not matched to a gene; V was cut back by 7 bases and J by 0 bases. The CDR3 runs 16 residues. As for treatment: preoperative locoregional IRX-2 cytokine immunotherapy. Preoperative locoregional IRX-2 cytokine immunotherapy was tested in the phase Ib source study.

V is TRBV4-1 and J is TRBJ1-4; the match to TRBD1 covers 7 bases. The receptor was isolated from a human donor with breast cancer. Sample collection occurred from a patient treated with IRX-2 immunotherapy. This chain's CDR3 is CASTRQGYSTNEKLFF. The DNA of the CDR3 is TGCGCCAGCACCAGACAGGGATACTCAACTAATGAAAAACTGTTTTTT.